The 8 T cell receptor beta chains listed next were all sequenced from one sample in a study of cytomegalovirus exposure and HLA in healthy donors. Repertoires were generated with immunoSEQ multiplex PCR, while TCRdb's copy carries only in-frame clones and drops some. The table has 120,000 or so clones, around 90% seen once. The sequenced sample consisted of PBMCs. The receptors were sampled from a woman aged 18-35 years in good health and CMV-seronegative.

The rearrangement links TRBV2 to TRBJ2-3, with 14 nucleotides matching TRBD2. Germline CDR1 reads SNHLY; CDR2 reads FYNNEI. Trimming at V came to 1 base and at J to 2 bases, leaving 5 bases not matched to a gene. This CDR3 is 18 amino acids long. The CDR3 is CASSEVTSGGDNTDTQYF. CDR3 nucleotide sequence: TGTGCCAGCAGTGAAGTGACTAGCGGGGGGGACAACACAGATACGCAGTATTTT.

This chain uses TRBV2 with TRBJ2-3; 7 bases map to TRBD1. J gave up 3 bases and V 8 bases, and 8 bases lay outside the gene matches. This CDR3 has 14 amino acids. CDR1 SNHLY and CDR2 FYNNEI come from the germline V gene. CDR3 coding DNA: TGTGCCAGCGGGGGACAGCACCTGACAGATACGCAGTATTTT. As protein: CASGGQHLTDTQYF.

The chain recombines TRBV5-8 with TRBJ1-2; the D is unclear. CDR1 is SGHTS, CDR2 YDEGEE, per germline. Trimming stripped 1 base from V and 3 bases from J, with 16 bases between. The CDR3 is 16 amino acids. As DNA, the CDR3 is TGTGCCAGCAGCTTGCTTTCCGCGGGCCTGGACTATGGCTACACCTTC. Protein product: CASSLLSAGLDYGYTF.

This chain uses TRBV6-6 with TRBJ2-3; tentatively, D is TRBD2 (6 bases). CDR3 length: 13 amino acids. Trimming shortened V by 6 bases and J by 2 bases, and 9 bases separated the two germline ends. Germline V gene lookup returns CDR1 MNHNY and CDR2 SVGAGI (reference sequence). This CDR3 reads CASSGLFTDTQYF. The CDR3 DNA is TGTGCCAGCAGCGGACTATTCACAGATACGCAGTATTTT.

The chain carries TRBV4-1 and TRBJ2-2; the match to TRBD2 covers 8 bases. CDR3 length: 15 residues. CDR1 is MGHRA and CDR2 is YSYEKL in the germline V gene. Unmatched junction bases numbered 3, after V lost 0 bases and J lost 6 bases. CDR3: CASSQDNGRAGELFF. The CDR3 nucleotides are TGCGCCAGCAGCCAAGATAACGGGAGGGCCGGGGAGCTGTTTTTT.

The V call is TRBV14, the J call TRBJ2-7; the D is unclear. The CDR3 is 14 residues long. The V gene lost 0 bases and the J gene lost 2 bases, with 8 bases spanning the gap. In germline, CDR1 is SGHDN, CDR2 FVKESK. As DNA, the CDR3 is TGTGCCAGCAGCCAAGATAACAGCCCCTACGAGCAGTACTTC. It encodes CASSQDNSPYEQYF. Using reference TRBV14 and TRBJ2-7 for the parts outside the CDR3, the full variable domain is EAGVTQFPSHSVIEKGQTVTLRCDPISGHDNLYWYRRVMGKEIKFLLHFVKESKQDESGMPNNRFLAERTGGTYSTLKVQPAELEDSGVYFCASSQDNSPYEQYFGPGTRLTVT.

This chain uses TRBV5-6 with TRBJ1-2; 8 nucleotides agree with TRBD1. Germline-derived CDR1 and CDR2 are SGHDT and YYEEEE. The CDR3 has 15 residues. The V and J ends lost 4 bases and 9 bases, in that order; junction bases with no gene match: 14. CDR3 nucleotide sequence: TGTGCCAGCAGCACATCCGGACAGGGAATACGAAGCTACACCTTC. This gives the protein CASSTSGQGIRSYTF.

The gene calls are TRBV9 and TRBJ2-7, with D possibly TRBD2 on 6 matching bases. V gave up 0 bases and J gave up 3 bases, with 7 bases separating them. The CDR3 totals 13 residues. Germline V gene data show CDR1 as SGDLS and CDR2 as YYNGEE. The chain's CDR3 is CASSVDGGYEQYF. The CDR3 region has the DNA TGTGCCAGCAGCGTAGACGGGGGCTACGAGCAGTACTTC.